This TCR beta chain comes out of a study of blood T cell repertoires in COVID-19. Trimming pared 4 bases from V and 6 bases from J, leaving 13 bases between. Germline V gene sequence: CDR1 SGHTA, CDR2 FQGNSA. The CDR3 sequence is 14 residues long. Libraries were prepared by immunoSEQ multiplex PCR; TCRdb keeps only in-frame clonotypes and omits some of them. Of under 200,000 clones in the sample, 65% to 90% were seen once. The sample consisted of peripheral blood. This sequence originates from a human donor in a cohort sampled during active COVID-19. The chain couples TRBV7-2 to TRBJ1-5; D gene uncertain. CDR3 sequence (DNA): TGTGCCAGCAGCTCTTCTTCGAGATCTCAGCCCCAGCATTTT. It codes for CASSSSSRSQPQHF.